The subject of this entry is one T cell receptor (beta chain). This clone has just one count. There is no known antigen for this receptor. The input lacks base qualities; no much larger clone sits a single base away. The library came from the immunoSEQ multiplex PCR assay. The multiplex PCR relied on a mix of 60 forward primers for TCR Vbeta segments and 13 reverse primers for TCR Jbeta segments. A multiplex PCR assay on genomic DNA amplified the CDR3 region of rearranged TCR beta genes. The amplified TCR beta libraries were sequenced on the Illumina HiSeq System as 87-base-pair reads. In the original analysis: In a later analysis, some 80 million unique TCR beta chains were counted across the roughly 610 repertoires, and roughly 10 million of these chains were shared by at least two donors. To remove PCR and sequencing errors, raw reads were error-corrected and collapsed into unique sequences using a nearest-neighbor algorithm that merged closely related sequences. V, D and J gene segments were assigned by aligning CDR3 sequences to IMGT reference sequences. For a sequence to be retained, at least a six-nucleotide match to both a V gene segment and a J gene segment was required. A rearrangement was called productive if the CDR3 had no stop codons and remained in frame with V and J, and every other rearrangement was called non-productive. Following IMGT convention, CDR3 was defined as the stretch from the second conserved V-encoded cysteine to the conserved J-encoded phenylalanine. Sequences without an unambiguous match to a single V gene segment were excluded from the earlier analysis of approximately 560 of the donors. In an earlier analysis of approximately 500 of the donors, a V segment was called functional when productive rearrangements were above 56.7%, and segregating when the standard deviation between donors exceeded 5%. A statistical classification framework was built for diagnosing cytomegalovirus status from the catalog of TCR beta chain sequences. A later analysis assigned V and J genes by comparing TCR nucleotide sequences with IMGT/GENE-DB human TR gene sequences. The TCRdist pipeline was used in a later analysis to assign CDR3 sequences and most-parsimonious VDJ recombination scenarios. In a later analysis, every TCR beta chain was defined by the combination of its CDR3 amino acid sequence and its V-gene family, and reads without a unique V-gene family were dropped. A later analysis removed 600 or so highly shared, low-generation-probability nucleotide sequences to deal with suspected cross-contamination and a sequencing artifact. In a later analysis, a clonal expansion index was calculated for each public chain from normalized within-repertoire ranks of inferred template counts. In a later analysis, generation probabilities were computed with a VDJ recombination model fitted to out-of-frame rearrangements, and the resulting probabilities were checked against IGoR. In a later analysis, TCR-TCR, TCR-HLA and TCR-CMV co-occurrence was scored with hypergeometric tests, and a repertoire-size bias correction was applied to TCR pairs. A later analysis estimated false discovery rates by permuting HLA or CMV assignments 20 times. In a later analysis, co-occurring TCRs were grouped using DBSCAN, with TCRdist sequence similarity added in when clustering inside HLA-allele-positive subsets. Co-occurrence clustering excluded repertoires with fewer than 30,000 or more than 120,000 public chains, plus five with anomalous nucleotide sharing. Sourced from immuneACCESS, this table was stored by TCRdb with only in-frame sequences that have V and J called. A share of the clones is absent; for the studies checked, an unresolved V gene accounts for under half, and the remainder has no known explanation. V, J and clone size are those of that table, while D and trimming were read from the DNA. The sample contains 100,000 or so clones, about three quarters of them found a single time. Roughly a tenth of the sample lies in the top ten.

The cohort comprised fewer than 750 healthy bone marrow donors. At the time of sampling, all cohort members were nominally healthy, though unrecorded immune exposures were likely present. The donor was CMV seropositive and belonged to the group of 250 to 300 seropositive cohort members. A peripheral blood sample was provided by each donor, and peripheral blood mononuclear cells were used for TCR beta sequencing. Genomic DNA was extracted from the blood cell samples with the Qiagen DNeasy Blood Extraction Kit. The data originate from a study of cytomegalovirus exposure and HLA in healthy donors (dated by TCRdb to the late 2010s). Concerning the study at large: In an earlier analysis of fewer than 750 of the donors, roughly 300 Gb of sequence data and approximately 100 million unique TCR beta sequences from 180 million or so T cells were reported. In an earlier analysis of roughly 600 of the donors, high-throughput TCR beta sequencing was used to judge whether each TCR beta V gene segment behaved as functional or pseudogenic. Along with the roughly 670-subject first cohort, a separate validation cohort of about 110 different subjects was used. The aim of the study was to test whether cataloging public T cell receptors could identify signatures of past pathogen exposure. Genome-wide SNP genotypes for about 65% of the roughly 700 donors were used in a later genetic analysis, which treated that subset as a discovery cohort. Alongside the repertoire data, information on donor age, sex, ethnicity and CMV serostatus was compiled. An early release covering 500 to 750 HLA-typed donors comprised roughly 300 gigabases of sequencing data and around 80 million unique TCR sequences. Of the 350 to 450 genotyped donors, 81% were placed in the genetic ancestry cluster associated with self-reported Caucasian donors. Because of strong linkage in the cohort, roughly five DR-DQ haplotypes were treated as single units for association and clustering. Among around 400 genotyped donors of the cohort, an average of around 220,000 unique TCR beta nucleotide sequences was sequenced per donor, of which about 19% were non-productive. The T cell repertoires of some 670 subjects were profiled by immunosequencing and related to cytomegalovirus serostatus. A later analysis re-examined previously published TCR beta repertoires from around 670 donors and added high-resolution HLA genotyping to investigate patterns of TCR occurrence. HLA typing covered class I and class II loci at four-digit resolution. Typing coverage varied by locus: about 629-630 donors for A, B, C, DRB1 and DQB1; 500 to 550 for DQA1; about 600 for DPA1; 450 to 480 for DPB1. The study combined high-throughput TCR immunosequencing, statistical association of individual TCRs with disease status, and machine learning to predict cytomegalovirus infection status. In the later analysis, no new phenotypic data were used to find candidate immune exposures; instead, reliance was placed on TCR beta sequences and their occurrence across donors. Every discovery cohort repertoire had been produced on one sequencing platform.

What the authors observed across the whole study: Broadly in line with IMGT annotations, most TCR beta V segments showed up in productive rearrangements about 87% or about 30% of the time in an earlier analysis of around 550 of the donors. According to a later analysis, TCR association rates differed among HLA loci, with DRB1 alleles showing the most associated TCRs and HLA-C alleles showing the fewest. CMV serostatus was the only immune exposure information available for the cohort. HLA typing was unavailable for some donors at each locus, so association tests used only the typed subset. The classifier was reported to diagnose cytomegalovirus status with high specificity and sensitivity in both the original cohort and the validation cohort. An association between a missense DCLRE1C variant and V-gene and J-gene trimming of TCR beta chains was found in a later genetic analysis and replicated in an independent cohort. A cluster of highly shared sequence variants was judged likely to be a technical artifact of the sequencing pipeline. Because the 87-base-pair reads could not distinguish some IMGT-functional V segments, including TRBV6-2 and TRBV6-3, those segments were excluded. This cohort had only TCR beta chains sequenced, and the lack of alpha or paired-chain data limited which features could be detected. A later analysis found that HLA-associated TCR beta chains were more clonally expanded and had lower generation probabilities than equally common non-associated chains. Most TCR sequences were seen in very few donors, while some public TCRs were found in many individuals. A later analysis found that most CMV-associated TCR beta chains appeared HLA-restricted, with HLA associations seemingly driven largely by CMV exposure. The authors suggested that the approach could potentially be extended to other disease states and immunological phenotypes. Three of the identified cytomegalovirus-associated TCR beta chains were confirmed in vitro to be specific for cytomegalovirus antigens. The earlier analysis of a few hundred of the donors excluded approximately 15 rarely observed V segments, including chromosome 9 orphons, because counts were too low. Several of the top co-occurrence clusters appeared to be linked to parvovirus B19, influenza, CMV and Epstein-Barr virus, according to a later analysis. Presence/absence analyses assumed roughly uniform sequencing depth across donors, an assumption that may not hold. According to a later genetic analysis, donors in an Asian-associated ancestry cluster had fewer N-insertions in productive TCRs than the roughly 700-donor mean. Correlated functional status among segregating V segments might reflect linkage disequilibrium, but an unknown experimental factor could not be ruled out. A further reported finding was that TCR beta sequences accurately predicted the HLA-A and HLA-B alleles for most subjects in the first cohort. At a false discovery rate of 0.05, a later analysis linked 16,000 or so TCR beta sequences to specific HLA alleles. Assigning TCR associations to individual alleles was difficult when HLA alleles, especially DR and DQ, strongly co-occurred. The study listed 150 to 200 TCR beta chains as associated with cytomegalovirus.

The CDR3 spans 15 residues, from the cysteine through the phenylalanine. CDR3 DNA only is kept here, 45 bases in frame from base 1. According to the germline V gene, CDR1 reads SGHRS and CDR2 reads YFSETQ. The trim is 2 bases for V and 2 bases for J, with a gap of 10 bases between the germline ends. This sequence originates from a man aged 25 to 40 in good health and CMV-seropositive. This sequence uses TRBV5-1 and TRBJ2-2; tentative D gene TRBD1, with 5 bases matching. The sequencing sample was made of PBMCs. CDR3 loop: CASSFTGVNTGELFF. The DNA sequence is as follows: TGCGCCAGCAGCTTTACAGGAGTAAACACCGGGGAGCTGTTTTTT.